This T cell receptor (beta chain) was identified during a study of T cell responses to AZD1222 COVID-19 vaccine. Study overall: Pooled samples include second doses given at about 4 or 12 weeks. Study findings and constraints: Sampling captured repertoires only after the peak T cell response. Most donors were white British and more were female, and clonal diversity was possibly underestimated. An increase in Spike-specific TCR breadth and depth was observed after two AZD1222 doses.

Using immunoSEQ multiplex PCR, the repertoire was profiled, and TCRdb retains in-frame clones only, with some absent. The table records about 150,000 clones, approximately 85% of them present only once. With respect to this clone: Its antigen is not known.

Trimming took 3 bases from V and 4 from J, leaving 4 bases between them. Germline V gene lookup returns CDR1 MNHEY and CDR2 SVGAGI. CDR3 size: 13 residues. This TCR was sampled from an adult in good health. The sample consisted of peripheral blood, taken on day 0 of AZD1222 vaccination. This chain uses TRBV6-5 with TRBJ2-6, with unresolved D. The DNA of the CDR3 is TGTGCCAGCAGTTATTCGGGGGCCAACGTCCTGACTTTC. This codes for CASSYSGANVLTF.